One T cell receptor (beta chain) is described in this entry. Methods used by the authors: Amplified reference gene primers provided the basis for estimating nucleated cell counts. The assay was immunoSEQ multiplex PCR, and TCRdb's table has in-frame clones only and misses some. That table gives V, J and clone size, and the DNA gave D and trimming. The data show 310,000 or so clones, about 90% seen once. This sample is drawn from a study of blood T cell repertoires in COVID-19. In the study overall: T cells, B-cell-depleted T cells, or PBMCs supplied cDNA or gDNA.

Germline lookup yields CDR1 WSHSY and CDR2 SAAADI. Losses at the gene ends were 3 bases for V and 4 bases for J; bases not matched to a gene: 9. CDR3 length: 15 amino acids. Membership in each cohort depended on participant-reported clinical history. This rearrangement joins TRBV10-2 to TRBJ2-7; 7 nucleotides match TRBD2. This TCR came from a woman between 18 and 29 years old with acute COVID-19. The specimen was PBMCs or T cells enriched from blood (not recorded which). Written as DNA, the CDR3 is TGCGCCAGCAGTGATCCCAACGTGGGGGGGTACGAGCAGTACTTC. This gives the protein CASSDPNVGGYEQYF.